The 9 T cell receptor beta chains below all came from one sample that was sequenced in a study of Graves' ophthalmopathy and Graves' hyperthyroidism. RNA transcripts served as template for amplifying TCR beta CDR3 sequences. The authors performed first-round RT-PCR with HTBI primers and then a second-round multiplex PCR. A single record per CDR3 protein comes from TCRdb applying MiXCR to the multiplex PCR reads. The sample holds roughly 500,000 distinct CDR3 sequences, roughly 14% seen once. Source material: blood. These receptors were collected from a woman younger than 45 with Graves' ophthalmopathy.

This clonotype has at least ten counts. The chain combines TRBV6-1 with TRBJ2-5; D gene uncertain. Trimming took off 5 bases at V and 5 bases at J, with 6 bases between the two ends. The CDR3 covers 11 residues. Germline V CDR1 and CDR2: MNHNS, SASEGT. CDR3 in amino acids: CASSLKETQYF. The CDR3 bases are TGTGCCAGCAGTCTGAAGGAGACCCAGTACTTC.

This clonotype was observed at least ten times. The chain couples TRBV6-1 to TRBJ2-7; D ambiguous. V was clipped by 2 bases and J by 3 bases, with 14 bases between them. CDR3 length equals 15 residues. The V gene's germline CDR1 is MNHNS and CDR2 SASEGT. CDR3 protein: CASSEIRFGFYEQYF. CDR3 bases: TGTGCCAGCAGTGAAATCAGGTTCGGGTTCTACGAGCAGTACTTC.

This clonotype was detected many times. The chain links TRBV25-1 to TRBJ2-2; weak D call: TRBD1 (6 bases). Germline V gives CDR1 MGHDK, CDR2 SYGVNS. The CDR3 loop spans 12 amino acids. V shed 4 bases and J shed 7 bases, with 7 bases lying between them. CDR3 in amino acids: CASSATGGELFF. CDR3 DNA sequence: TGTGCCAGCAGTGCGACAGGCGGGGAGCTGTTTTTT.

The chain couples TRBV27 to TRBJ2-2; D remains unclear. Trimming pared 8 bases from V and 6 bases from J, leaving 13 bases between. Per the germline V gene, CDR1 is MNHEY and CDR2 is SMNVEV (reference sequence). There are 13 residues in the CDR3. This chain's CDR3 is CASSPGWAGELFF. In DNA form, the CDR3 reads TGTGCCAGCTCGCCCGGATGGGCCGGGGAGCTGTTTTTT.

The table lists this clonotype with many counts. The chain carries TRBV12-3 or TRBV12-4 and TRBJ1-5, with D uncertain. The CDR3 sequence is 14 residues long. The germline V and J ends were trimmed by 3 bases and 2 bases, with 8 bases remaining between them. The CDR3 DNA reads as TGTGCCAGCAGTTTTAACAGTCGCAATCAGCCCCAGCATTTT. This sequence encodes CASSFNSRNQPQHF.

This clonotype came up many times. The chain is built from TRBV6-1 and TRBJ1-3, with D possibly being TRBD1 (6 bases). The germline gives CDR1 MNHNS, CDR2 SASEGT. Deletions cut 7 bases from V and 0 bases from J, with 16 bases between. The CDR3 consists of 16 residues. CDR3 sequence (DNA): TGTGCCAGCACCTTAGGACAGCAGTCCTCTGGAAACACCATATATTTT. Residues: CASTLGQQSSGNTIYF.

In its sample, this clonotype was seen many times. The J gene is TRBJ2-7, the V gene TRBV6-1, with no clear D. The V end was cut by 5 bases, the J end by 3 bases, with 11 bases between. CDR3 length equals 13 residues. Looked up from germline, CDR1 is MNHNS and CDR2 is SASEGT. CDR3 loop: CASSIGPYYEQYF. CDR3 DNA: TGTGCCAGCAGTATAGGTCCGTACTACGAGCAGTACTTC.

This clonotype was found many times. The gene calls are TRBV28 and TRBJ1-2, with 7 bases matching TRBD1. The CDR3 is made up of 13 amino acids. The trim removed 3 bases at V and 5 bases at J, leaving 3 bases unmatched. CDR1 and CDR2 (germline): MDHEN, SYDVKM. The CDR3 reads CASSFKGAYGYTF. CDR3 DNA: TGTGCCAGCAGTTTTAAGGGGGCTTATGGCTACACCTTC.

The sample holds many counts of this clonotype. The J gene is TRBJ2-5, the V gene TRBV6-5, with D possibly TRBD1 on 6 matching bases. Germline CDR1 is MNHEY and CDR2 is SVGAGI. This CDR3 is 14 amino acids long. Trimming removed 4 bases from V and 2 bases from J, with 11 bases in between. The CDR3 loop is CASSSRTEQETQYF. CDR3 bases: TGTGCCAGCAGTTCCCGGACAGAGCAAGAGACCCAGTACTTC.